The source of this T cell receptor (beta chain) is a study of OX40 agonist ivuxolimab in advanced cancers. Sequenced by immunoSEQ multiplex PCR; TCRdb stores in-frame clones only, minus some. The sample has 65,000 to 95,000 clones; 70% to 90% are singletons. Sequences were derived from CD4+ or CD8+ T cells sorted from blood, sampled in a trial of the OX40 agonist ivuxolimab. This clonotype was sampled from an adult with an advanced solid tumor such as melanoma, head and neck, liver or kidney cancer.

The chain's CDR3 is CASSPGGSDEQYF. The DNA of the CDR3 is TGTGCCAGCTCCCCCGGGGGGTCGGACGAGCAGTACTTC. The chain uses TRBV18 and TRBJ2-7; 7 nucleotides line up with TRBD2. Germline V lookup: CDR1 KGHSH, CDR2 LQKENI. This CDR3 is 13 amino acids long. Trimming at V came to 6 bases and at J to 5 bases, leaving 7 bases not matched to a gene.